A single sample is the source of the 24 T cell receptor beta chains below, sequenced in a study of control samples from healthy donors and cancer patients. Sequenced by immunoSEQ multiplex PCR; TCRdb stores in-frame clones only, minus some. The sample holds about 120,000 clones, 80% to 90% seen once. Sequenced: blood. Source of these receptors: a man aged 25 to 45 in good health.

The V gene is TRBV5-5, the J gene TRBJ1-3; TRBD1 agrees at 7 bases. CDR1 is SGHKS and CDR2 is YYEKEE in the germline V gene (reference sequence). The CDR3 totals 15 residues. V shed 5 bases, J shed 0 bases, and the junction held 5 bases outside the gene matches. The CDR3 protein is CASRRGDSSGNTIYF. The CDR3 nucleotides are TGTGCCAGCAGGCGGGGGGACAGCTCTGGAAACACCATATATTTT.

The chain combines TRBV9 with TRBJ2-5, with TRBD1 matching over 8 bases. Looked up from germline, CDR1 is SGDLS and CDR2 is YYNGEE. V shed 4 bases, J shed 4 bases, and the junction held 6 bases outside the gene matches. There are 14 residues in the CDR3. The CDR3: CASSQTGGRETQYF. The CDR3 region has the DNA TGTGCCAGCAGCCAAACAGGGGGGCGAGAGACCCAGTACTTC.

CDR3 sequence (DNA): TGTGCCAGCAGCCAAACCCCAGGGGTCGGCTACACCTTC. Its translation is CASSQTPGVGYTF. This sequence joins TRBV7-9 and TRBJ1-2, with a tentative D call TRBD1 (6 bases). The germline V gene has CDR1 SEHNR and CDR2 FQNEAQ (reference sequence). There are 13 residues in the CDR3. Between the trimmed V and J ends, which lost 5 bases and 8 bases, there was a span of 15 bases.

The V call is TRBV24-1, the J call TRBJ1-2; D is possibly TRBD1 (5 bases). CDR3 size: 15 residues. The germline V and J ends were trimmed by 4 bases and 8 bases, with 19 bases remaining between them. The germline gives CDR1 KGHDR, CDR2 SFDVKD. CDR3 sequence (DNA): TGTGCCACCAGTGAGCACCTTTCAGGGAGGGAGGGCTACACCTTC. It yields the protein CATSEHLSGREGYTF.

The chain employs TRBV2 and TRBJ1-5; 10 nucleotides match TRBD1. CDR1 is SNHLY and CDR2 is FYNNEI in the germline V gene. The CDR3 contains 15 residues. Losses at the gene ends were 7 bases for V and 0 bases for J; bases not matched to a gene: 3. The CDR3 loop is CASTRDRGSNQPQHF. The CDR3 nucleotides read TGTGCCAGCACCCGGGACAGGGGTAGCAATCAGCCCCAGCATTTT. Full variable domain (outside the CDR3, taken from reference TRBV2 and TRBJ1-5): EPEVTQTPSHQVTQMGQEVILRCVPISNHLYFYWYRQILGQKVEFLVSFYNNEISEKSEIFDDQFSVERPDGSNFTLKIRSTKLEDSAMYFCASTRDRGSNQPQHFGDGTRLSIL.

The CDR3 loop reads CATRTVANTGELFF. DNA for the CDR3: TGTGCCACCCGGACAGTCGCGAACACCGGGGAGCTGTTTTTT. The V and J genes are TRBV10-3 and TRBJ2-2; D is possibly TRBD1 (6 bases). CDR1 ENHRY and CDR2 SYGVKD come from the germline V gene. This CDR3 has 14 residues. Trimming removed 10 bases at V and 0 bases at J, with 12 bases between.

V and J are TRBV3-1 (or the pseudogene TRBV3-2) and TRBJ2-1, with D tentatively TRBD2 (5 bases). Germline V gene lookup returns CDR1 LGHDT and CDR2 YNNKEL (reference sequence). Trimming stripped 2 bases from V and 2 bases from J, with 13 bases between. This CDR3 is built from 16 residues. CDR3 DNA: TGTGCCAGCAGCCAATTGAGCGGTGTAACCTACAATGAGCAGTTCTTC. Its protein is CASSQLSGVTYNEQFF.

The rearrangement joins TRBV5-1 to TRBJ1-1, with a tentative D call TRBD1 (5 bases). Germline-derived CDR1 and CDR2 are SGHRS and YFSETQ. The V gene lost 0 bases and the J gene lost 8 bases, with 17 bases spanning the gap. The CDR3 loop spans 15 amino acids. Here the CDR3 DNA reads TGCGCCAGCAGCTTGGTAGGGGCCCGAGGATTAGAAGCTTTCTTT. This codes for CASSLVGARGLEAFF. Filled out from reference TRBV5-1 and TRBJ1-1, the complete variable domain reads KAGVTQTPRYLIKTRGQQVTLSCSPISGHRSVSWYQQTPGQGLQFLFEYFSETQRNKGNFPGRFSGRQFSNSRSEMNVSTLELGDSALYLCASSLVGARGLEAFFGQGTRLTVV.

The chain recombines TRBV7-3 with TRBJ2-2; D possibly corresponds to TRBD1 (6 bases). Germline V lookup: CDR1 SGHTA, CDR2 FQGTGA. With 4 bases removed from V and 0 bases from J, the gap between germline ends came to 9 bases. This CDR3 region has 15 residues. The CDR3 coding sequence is TGTGCCAGCAGCTCGACAGGAGCGAACACCGGGGAGCTGTTTTTT. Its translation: CASSSTGANTGELFF.

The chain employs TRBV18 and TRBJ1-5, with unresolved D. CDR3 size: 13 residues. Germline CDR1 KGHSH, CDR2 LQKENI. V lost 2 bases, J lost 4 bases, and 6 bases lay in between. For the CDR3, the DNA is TGTGCCAGCTCACCAGAAAAAAATCAGCCCCAGCATTTT. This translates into CASSPEKNQPQHF.

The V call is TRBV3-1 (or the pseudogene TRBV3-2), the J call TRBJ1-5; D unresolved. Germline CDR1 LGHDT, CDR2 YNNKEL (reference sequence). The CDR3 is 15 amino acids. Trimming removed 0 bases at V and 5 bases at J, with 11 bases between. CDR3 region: CASSQDSRTDQPQHF. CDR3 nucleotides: TGTGCCAGCAGCCAAGATAGTAGGACGGATCAGCCCCAGCATTTT.

The CDR3 spells CASRPTGFSYEQYF. CDR3 sequence (DNA): TGTGCCAGCAGACCTACAGGGTTTTCCTACGAGCAGTACTTC. This rearrangement joins TRBV27 to TRBJ2-7, with D possibly TRBD1 on 6 matching bases. Per the germline V gene, CDR1 is MNHEY and CDR2 is SMNVEV (reference sequence). There are 14 residues in the CDR3. The ends were cut back, 6 bases at V and 1 base at J, with 13 bases in the middle.

The CDR3, as DNA: TGTGCCAGCAGTGTCGTTGGGGGCAATCAGCCCCAGCATTTT. It yields the protein CASSVVGGNQPQHF. The chain carries TRBV5-6 and TRBJ1-5; no firm D call. From germline, CDR1 is SGHDT and CDR2 YYEEEE. The V end lost 5 bases, the J end lost 2 bases, and 11 bases lay between the germline ends. The CDR3 runs 14 residues.

The CDR3 is CASSKRGGRSENEQFF. The CDR3 DNA sequence: TGTGCCAGTTCTAAGCGGGGGGGCCGGTCGGAGAATGAGCAGTTCTTC. The rearrangement uses TRBV19 and TRBJ2-1, with 10 nucleotides matching TRBD2. The germline V gene has CDR1 LNHDA and CDR2 SQIVND (reference sequence). Trimming cost V 8 bases and J 7 bases; bases outside gene matches: 14. CDR3 length: 16 amino acids.

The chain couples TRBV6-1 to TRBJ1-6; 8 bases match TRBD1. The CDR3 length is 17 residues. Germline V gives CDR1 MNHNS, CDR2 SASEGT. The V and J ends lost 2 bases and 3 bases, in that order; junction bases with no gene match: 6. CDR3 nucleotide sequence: TGTGCCAGCAGTGAAAGATGGGGGACAGGCTATAATTCACCCCTCCACTTT. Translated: CASSERWGTGYNSPLHF.

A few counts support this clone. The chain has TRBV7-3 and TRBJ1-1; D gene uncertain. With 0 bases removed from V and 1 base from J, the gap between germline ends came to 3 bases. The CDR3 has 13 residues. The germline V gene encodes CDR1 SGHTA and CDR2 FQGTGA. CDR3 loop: CASSLTENTEAFF. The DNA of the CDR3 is TGTGCCAGCAGCTTAACCGAGAACACTGAAGCTTTCTTT.

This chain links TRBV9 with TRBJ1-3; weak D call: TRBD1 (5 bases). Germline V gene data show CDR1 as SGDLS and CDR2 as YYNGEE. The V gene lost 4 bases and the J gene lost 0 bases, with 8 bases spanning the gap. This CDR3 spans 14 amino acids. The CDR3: CASSSTVSGNTIYF. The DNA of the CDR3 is TGTGCCAGCAGCTCGACAGTCTCTGGAAACACCATATATTTT.

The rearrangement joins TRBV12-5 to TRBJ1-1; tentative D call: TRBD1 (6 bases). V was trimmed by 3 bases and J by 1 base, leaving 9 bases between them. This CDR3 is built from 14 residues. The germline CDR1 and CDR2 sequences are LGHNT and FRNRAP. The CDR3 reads CASGFKQGNTEAFF. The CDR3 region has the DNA TGTGCTAGTGGTTTTAAACAGGGGAACACTGAAGCTTTCTTT.

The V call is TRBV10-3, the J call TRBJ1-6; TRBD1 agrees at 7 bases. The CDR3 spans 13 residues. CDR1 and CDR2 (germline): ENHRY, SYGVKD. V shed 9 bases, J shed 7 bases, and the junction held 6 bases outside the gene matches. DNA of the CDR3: TGTGCCATTAAACAGGGGAACAATTCACCCCTCCACTTT. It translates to CAIKQGNNSPLHF.

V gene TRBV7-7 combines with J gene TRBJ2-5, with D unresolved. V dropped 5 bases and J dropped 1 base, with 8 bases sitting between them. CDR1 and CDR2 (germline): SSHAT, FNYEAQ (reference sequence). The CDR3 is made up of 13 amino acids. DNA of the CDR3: TGTGCCAGCAGCCTCATATCCCAAGAGACCCAGTACTTC. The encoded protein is CASSLISQETQYF.

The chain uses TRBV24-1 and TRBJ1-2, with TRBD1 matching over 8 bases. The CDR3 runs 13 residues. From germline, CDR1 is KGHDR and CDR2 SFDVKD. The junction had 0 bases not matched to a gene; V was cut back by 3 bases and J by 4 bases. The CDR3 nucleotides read TGTGCCACCAGTGATGGGACAGGCTATGGCTACACCTTC. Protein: CATSDGTGYGYTF.

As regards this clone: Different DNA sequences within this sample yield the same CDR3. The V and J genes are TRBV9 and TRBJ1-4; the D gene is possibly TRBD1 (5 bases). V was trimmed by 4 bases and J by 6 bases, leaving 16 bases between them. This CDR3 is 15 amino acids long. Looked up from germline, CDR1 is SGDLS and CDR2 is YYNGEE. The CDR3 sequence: CASSTRTGEYEKLFF. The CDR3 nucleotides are TGTGCCAGCAGCACCCGGACGGGGGAGTATGAAAAACTGTTTTTT.

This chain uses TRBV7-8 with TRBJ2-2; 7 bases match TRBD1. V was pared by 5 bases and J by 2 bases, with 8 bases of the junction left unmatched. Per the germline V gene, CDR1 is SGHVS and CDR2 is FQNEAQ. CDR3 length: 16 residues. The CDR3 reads CASSPRTGHNTGELFF. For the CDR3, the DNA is TGTGCCAGCAGCCCTCGGACAGGCCACAACACCGGGGAGCTGTTTTTT.

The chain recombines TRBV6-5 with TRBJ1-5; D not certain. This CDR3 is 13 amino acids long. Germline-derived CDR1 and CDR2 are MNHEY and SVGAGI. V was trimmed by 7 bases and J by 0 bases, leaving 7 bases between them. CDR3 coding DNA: TGTGCCAGCACTCGGGGTAGCAATCAGCCCCAGCATTTT. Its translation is CASTRGSNQPQHF.